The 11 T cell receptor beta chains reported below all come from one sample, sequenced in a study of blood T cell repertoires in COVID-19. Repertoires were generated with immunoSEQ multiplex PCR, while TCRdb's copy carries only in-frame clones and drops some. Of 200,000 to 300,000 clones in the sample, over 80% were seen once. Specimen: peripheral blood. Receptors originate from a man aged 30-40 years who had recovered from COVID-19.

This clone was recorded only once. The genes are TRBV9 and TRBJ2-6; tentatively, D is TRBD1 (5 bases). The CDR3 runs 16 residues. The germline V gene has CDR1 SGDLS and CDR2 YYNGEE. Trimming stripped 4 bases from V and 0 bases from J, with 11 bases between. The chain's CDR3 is CASSPTDTSGANVLTF. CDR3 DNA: TGTGCCAGCAGCCCTACGGACACCTCTGGGGCCAACGTCCTGACTTTC. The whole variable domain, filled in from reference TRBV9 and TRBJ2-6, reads DSGVTQTPKHLITATGQRVTLRCSPRSGDLSVYWYQQSLDQGLQFLIQYYNGEERAKGNILERFSAQQFPDLHSELNLSSLELGDSALYFCASSPTDTSGANVLTFGAGSRLTVL.

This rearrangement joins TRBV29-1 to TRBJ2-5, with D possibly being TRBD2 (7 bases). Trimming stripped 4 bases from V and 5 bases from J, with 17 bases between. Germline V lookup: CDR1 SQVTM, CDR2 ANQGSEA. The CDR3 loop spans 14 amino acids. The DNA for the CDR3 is TGCAGCGTTGTACAGCGGGGTAGGGGGGAGACCCAGTACTTC. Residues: CSVVQRGRGETQYF. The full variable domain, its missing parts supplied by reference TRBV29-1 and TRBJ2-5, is SAVISQKPSRDICQRGTSLTIQCQVDSQVTMMFWYRQQPGQSLTLIATANQGSEATYESGFVIDKFPISRPNLTFSTLTVSNMSPEDSSIYLCSVVQRGRGETQYFGPGTRLLVL.

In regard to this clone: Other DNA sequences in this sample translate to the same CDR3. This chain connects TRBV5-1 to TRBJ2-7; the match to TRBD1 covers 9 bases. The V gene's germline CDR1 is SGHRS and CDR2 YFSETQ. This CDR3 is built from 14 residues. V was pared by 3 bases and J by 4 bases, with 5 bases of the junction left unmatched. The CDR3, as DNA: TGCGCCAGCAGCTCGGGACAGGGATTTTACGAGCAGTACTTC. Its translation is CASSSGQGFYEQYF. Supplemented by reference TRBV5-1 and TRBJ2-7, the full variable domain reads KAGVTQTPRYLIKTRGQQVTLSCSPISGHRSVSWYQQTPGQGLQFLFEYFSETQRNKGNFPGRFSGRQFSNSRSEMNVSTLELGDSALYLCASSSGQGFYEQYFGPGTRLTVT.

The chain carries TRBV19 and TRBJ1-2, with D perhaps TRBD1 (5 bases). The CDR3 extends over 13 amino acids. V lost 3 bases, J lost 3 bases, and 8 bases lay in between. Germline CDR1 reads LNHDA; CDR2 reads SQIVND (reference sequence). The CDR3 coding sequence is TGTGCCAGTAGTATTGGCAGGGACTATGGCTACACCTTC. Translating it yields CASSIGRDYGYTF. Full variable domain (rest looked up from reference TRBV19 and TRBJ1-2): DGGITQSPKYLFRKEGQNVTLSCEQNLNHDAMYWYRQDPGQGLRLIYYSQIVNDFQKGDIAEGYSVSREKKESFPLTVTSAQKNPTAFYLCASSIGRDYGYTFGSGTRLTVV.

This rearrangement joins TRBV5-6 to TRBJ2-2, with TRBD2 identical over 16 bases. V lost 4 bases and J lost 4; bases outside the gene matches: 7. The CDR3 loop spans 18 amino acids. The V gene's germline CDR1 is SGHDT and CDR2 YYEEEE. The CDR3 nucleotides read TGTGCCAGCAGCGCCGGGACTAGCGGGGGGGCGATCACCGGGGAGCTGTTTTTT. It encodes CASSAGTSGGAITGELFF. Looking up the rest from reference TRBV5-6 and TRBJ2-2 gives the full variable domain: DAGVTQSPTHLIKTRGQQVTLRCSPKSGHDTVSWYQQALGQGPQFIFQYYEEEERQRGNFPDRFSGHQFPNYSSELNVNALLLGDSALYLCASSAGTSGGAITGELFFGEGSRLTVL.

CDR3 nucleotides: TGTGCCAGCAGCTTAGAGGGGGTAGTGACCCAGTACTTC. Translated, it gives CASSLEGVVTQYF. The rearrangement uses TRBV7-6 and TRBJ2-5, with D perhaps matching TRBD1 (6 bases). V was clipped by 1 base and J by 7 bases, with 10 bases between them. The CDR3 has 13 amino acids. Germline CDR1 and CDR2: SGHVS and FNYEAQ.

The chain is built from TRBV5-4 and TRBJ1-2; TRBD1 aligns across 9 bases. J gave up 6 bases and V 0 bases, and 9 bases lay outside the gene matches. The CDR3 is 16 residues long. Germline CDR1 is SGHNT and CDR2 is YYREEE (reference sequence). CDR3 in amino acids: CASSLVGVGQGHGYTF. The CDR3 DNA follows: TGTGCCAGCAGCTTGGTGGGGGTGGGACAGGGACATGGCTACACCTTC.

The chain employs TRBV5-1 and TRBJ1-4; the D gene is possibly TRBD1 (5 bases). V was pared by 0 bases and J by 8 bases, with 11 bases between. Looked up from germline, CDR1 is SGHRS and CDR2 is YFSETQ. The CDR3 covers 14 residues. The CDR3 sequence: CASSLEGRDEKLFF. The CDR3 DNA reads TGCGCCAGCAGCTTGGAGGGGAGGGACGAAAAACTGTTTTTT. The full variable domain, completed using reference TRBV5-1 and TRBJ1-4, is KAGVTQTPRYLIKTRGQQVTLSCSPISGHRSVSWYQQTPGQGLQFLFEYFSETQRNKGNFPGRFSGRQFSNSRSEMNVSTLELGDSALYLCASSLEGRDEKLFFGSGTQLSVL.

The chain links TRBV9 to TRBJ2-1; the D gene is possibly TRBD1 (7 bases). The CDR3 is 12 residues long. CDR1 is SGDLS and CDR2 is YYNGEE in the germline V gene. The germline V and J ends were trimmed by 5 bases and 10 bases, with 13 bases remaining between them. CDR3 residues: CASRGDSGEQFF. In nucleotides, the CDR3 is TGTGCCAGCAGGGGGGACAGCGGGGAGCAGTTCTTC.

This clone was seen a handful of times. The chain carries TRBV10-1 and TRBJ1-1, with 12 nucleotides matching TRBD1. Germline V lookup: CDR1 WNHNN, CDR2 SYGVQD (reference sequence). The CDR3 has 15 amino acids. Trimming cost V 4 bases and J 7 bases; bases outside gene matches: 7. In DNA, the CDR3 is TGCGCCAGCAGTGCCGGGACAGGGGGCGAGGTTGAAGCTTTCTTT. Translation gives CASSAGTGGEVEAFF.

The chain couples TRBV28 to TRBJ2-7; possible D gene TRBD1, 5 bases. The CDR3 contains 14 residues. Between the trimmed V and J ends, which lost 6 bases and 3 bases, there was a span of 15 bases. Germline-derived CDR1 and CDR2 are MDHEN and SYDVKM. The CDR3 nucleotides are TGTGCCAGCAGAACCAATACAGGATACTACGAGCAGTACGTC. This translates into CASRTNTGYYEQYV.